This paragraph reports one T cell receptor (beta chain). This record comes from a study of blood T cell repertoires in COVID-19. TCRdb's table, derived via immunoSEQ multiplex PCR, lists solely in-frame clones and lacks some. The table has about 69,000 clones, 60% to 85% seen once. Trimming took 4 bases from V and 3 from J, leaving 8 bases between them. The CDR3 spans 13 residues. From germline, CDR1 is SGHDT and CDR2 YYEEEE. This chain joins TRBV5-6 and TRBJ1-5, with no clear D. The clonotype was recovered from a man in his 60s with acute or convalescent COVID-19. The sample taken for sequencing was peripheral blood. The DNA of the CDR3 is TGTGCCAGCAGCAACGGGGACAATCAGCCCCAGCATTTT. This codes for CASSNGDNQPQHF.